This T cell receptor (beta chain) was identified during a study of T cells in Graves' hyperthyroidism and ophthalmopathy. Study-wide results and limits: Ophthalmopathy and stable hyperthyroidism were told apart by a 13 V-J model.

Stable Graves' hyperthyroidism denoted no ophthalmopathy progression over 18 months. It was 8 to 10 ml of fresh peripheral blood that supplied the PBMCs. This clonotype showed up many times. What it binds is unknown. The TCR beta CDR3 regions underwent amplification using RNA transcripts as the source. HTBI primers were used for first-round RT-PCR of the TCR CDR3. TCRdb re-called the multiplex PCR reads through MiXCR, storing one row per CDR3 protein. The repertoire holds some 200,000 distinct CDR3 sequences, approximately 17% seen once, with 50% in the top ten. The material sequenced was blood. This sequence was found in a man aged 45 to 65 with Graves' hyperthyroidism.

In DNA form, the CDR3 reads TGTGCCAGCAGCCAATTCCCCCGACAGGGCCGTTACGAGCAGTACTTC. Amino acid sequence: CASSQFPRQGRYEQYF. The chain couples TRBV11-2 to TRBJ2-7; 7 positions agree with TRBD1. The CDR3 spans 16 residues. Trimming at V came to 5 bases and at J to 4 bases, leaving 14 bases not matched to a gene. Germline lookup yields CDR1 SGHAT and CDR2 FQNNGV.